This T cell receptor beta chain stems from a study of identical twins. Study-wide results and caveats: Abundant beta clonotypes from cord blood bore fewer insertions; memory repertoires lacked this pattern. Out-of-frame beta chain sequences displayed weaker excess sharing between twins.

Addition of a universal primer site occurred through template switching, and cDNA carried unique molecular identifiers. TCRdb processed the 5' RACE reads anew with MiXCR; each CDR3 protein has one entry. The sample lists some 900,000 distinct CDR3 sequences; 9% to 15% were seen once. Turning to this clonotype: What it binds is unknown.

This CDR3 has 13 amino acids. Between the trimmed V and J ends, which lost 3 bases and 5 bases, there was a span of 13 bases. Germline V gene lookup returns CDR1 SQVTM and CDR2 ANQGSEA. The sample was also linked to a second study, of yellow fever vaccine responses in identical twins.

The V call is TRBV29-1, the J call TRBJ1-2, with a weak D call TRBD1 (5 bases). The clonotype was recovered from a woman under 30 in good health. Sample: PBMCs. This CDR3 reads CSVDSKRGYGYTF. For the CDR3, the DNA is TGCAGCGTTGATAGCAAAAGGGGATATGGCTACACCTTC.